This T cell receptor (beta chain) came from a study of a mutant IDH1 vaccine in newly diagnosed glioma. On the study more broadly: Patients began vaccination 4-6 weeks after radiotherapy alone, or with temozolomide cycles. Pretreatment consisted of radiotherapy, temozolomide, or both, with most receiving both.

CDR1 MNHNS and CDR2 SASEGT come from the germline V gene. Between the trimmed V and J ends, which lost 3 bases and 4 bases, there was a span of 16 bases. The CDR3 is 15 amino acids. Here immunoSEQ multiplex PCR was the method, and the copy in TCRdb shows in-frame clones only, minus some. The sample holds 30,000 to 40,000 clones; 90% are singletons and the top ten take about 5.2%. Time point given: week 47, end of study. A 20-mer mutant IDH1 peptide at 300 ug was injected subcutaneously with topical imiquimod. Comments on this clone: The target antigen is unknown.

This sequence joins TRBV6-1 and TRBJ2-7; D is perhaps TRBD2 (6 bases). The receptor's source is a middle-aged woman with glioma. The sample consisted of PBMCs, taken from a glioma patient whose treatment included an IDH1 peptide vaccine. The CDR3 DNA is TGTGCCAGCAGTGATGGGATCTCCGGGGGTTACGAGCAGTACTTC. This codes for CASSDGISGGYEQYF.